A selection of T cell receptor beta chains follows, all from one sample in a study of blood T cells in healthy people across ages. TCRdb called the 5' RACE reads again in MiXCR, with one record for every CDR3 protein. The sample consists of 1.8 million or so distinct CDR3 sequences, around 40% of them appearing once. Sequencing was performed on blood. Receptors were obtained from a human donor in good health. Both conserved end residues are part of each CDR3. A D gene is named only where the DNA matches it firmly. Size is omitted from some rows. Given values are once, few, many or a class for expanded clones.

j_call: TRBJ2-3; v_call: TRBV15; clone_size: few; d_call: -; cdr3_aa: CATSRDKGLHTQYF; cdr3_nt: TGTGCCACCAGCAGAGATAAAGGGCTTCATACGCAGTATTTT
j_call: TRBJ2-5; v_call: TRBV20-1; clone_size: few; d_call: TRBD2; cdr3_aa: CSALAGGSETQYF; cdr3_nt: TGCAGTGCACTGGCGGGGGGGTCGGAGACCCAGTACTTC
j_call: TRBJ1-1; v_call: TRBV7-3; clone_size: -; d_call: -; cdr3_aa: CASSLLTVSNTEAFF; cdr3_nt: TGTGCCAGCAGCCTCCTGACAGTTTCCAACACTGAAGCTTTCTTT
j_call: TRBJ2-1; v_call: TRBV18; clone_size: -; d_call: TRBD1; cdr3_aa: CASSPGQGVGFF; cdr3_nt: TGTGCCAGCTCACCGGGACAGGGGGTAGGGTTCTTC
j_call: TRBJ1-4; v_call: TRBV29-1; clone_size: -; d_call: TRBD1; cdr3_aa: CSVAGTAANEKLFF; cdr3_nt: TGCAGCGTTGCCGGGACAGCCGCTAATGAAAAACTGTTTTTT
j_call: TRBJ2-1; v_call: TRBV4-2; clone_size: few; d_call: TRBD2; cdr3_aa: CASSQWGLADVEQFF; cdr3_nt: TGTGCCAGCAGCCAGTGGGGACTAGCGGATGTGGAGCAGTTCTTC
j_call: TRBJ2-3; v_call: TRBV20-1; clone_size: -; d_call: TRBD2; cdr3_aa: CSAPRGGRTDTQYF; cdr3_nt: TGCAGTGCTCCACGGGGGGGCCGCACAGATACGCAGTATTTT
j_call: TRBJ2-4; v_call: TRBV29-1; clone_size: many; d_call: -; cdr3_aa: CSAVAGGGKNIQYF; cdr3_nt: TGCAGCGCCGTGGCAGGAGGTGGGAAAAACATTCAGTACTTC
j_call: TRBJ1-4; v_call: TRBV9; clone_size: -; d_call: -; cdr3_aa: CASSTGTFDEKLFF; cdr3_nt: TGTGCCAGCAGTACAGGGACTTTCGATGAAAAACTGTTTTTT
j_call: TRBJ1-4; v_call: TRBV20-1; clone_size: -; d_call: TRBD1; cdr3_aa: CSARRTGGNEKLFF; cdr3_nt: TGCAGTGCTCGAAGAACAGGGGGAAATGAAAAACTGTTTTTT
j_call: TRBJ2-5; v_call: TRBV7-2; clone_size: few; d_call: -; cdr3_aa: CASSPDRDQTQYF; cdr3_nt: TGTGCCAGCAGCCCCGACAGAGACCAGACCCAGTACTTC
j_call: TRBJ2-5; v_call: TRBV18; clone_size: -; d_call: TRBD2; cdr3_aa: CASSRVGGFQETQYF; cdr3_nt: TGTGCCAGCTCACGTGTCGGGGGGTTTCAAGAGACCCAGTACTTC
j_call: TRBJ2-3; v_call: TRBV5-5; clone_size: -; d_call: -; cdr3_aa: CASSLVGGVGLDTQYF; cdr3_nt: TGTGCCAGCAGTTTGGTTGGAGGGGTGGGGTTGGATACGCAGTATTTT
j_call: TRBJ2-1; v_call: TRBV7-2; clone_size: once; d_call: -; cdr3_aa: CASSLAGYSYNEQFF; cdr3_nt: TGTGCCAGCAGCCTCGCGGGGTACTCCTACAATGAGCAGTTCTTC
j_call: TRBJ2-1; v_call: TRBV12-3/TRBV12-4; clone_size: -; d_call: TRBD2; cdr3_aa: CASSLGSGGVYNEQFF; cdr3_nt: TGTGCCAGCAGTTTAGGTAGCGGGGGGGTCTACAATGAGCAGTTCTTC
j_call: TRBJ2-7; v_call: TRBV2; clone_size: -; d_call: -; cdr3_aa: CASSLLGGLSYEQYF; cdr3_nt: TGTGCCAGCAGTCTTCTCGGGGGGCTCTCCTACGAGCAGTACTTC
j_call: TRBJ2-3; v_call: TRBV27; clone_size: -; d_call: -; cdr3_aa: CASTPTGSRFQYF; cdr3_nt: TGTGCCAGTACTCCGACTGGATCGAGATTCCAGTATTTT
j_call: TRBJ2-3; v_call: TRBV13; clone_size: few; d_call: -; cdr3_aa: CASSSGRSTDAQYF; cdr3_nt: TGTGCCAGCAGTAGCGGAAGAAGCACAGATGCGCAGTATTTT
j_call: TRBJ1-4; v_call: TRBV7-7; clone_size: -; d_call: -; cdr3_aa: CASSYNRYEKLFF; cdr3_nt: TGTGCTAGCAGCTATAACAGATATGAAAAACTGTTTTTT
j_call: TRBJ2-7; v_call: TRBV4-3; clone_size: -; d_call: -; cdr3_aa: CASSARTPGLGEQYF; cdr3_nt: TGCGCCAGCAGCGCAAGGACCCCCGGCTTGGGGGAGCAGTACTTC
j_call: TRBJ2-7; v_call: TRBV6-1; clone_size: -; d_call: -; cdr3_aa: CASRPSTQGIPLEQYF; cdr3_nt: TGTGCCAGCAGGCCTTCGACTCAGGGGATCCCTCTCGAGCAGTACTTC
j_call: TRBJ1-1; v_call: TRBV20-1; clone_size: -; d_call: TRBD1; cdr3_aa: CSARDYGTGEAFF; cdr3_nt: TGCAGTGCTAGGGATTACGGGACAGGGGAAGCTTTCTTT
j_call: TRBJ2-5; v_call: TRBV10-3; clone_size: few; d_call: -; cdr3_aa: CAISEMGRGGETQYF; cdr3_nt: TGTGCCATCAGTGAAATGGGAAGAGGAGGGGAGACCCAGTACTTC
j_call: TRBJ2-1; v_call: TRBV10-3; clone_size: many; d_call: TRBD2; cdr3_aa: CAITTLAGGYNEQFF; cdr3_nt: TGTGCCATTACTACTCTAGCGGGGGGCTACAATGAGCAGTTCTTC
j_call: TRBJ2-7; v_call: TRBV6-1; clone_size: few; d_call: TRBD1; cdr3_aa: CASSDSGQYPYEQYF; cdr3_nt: TGTGCCAGCAGTGATTCGGGACAGTATCCCTACGAGCAGTACTTC
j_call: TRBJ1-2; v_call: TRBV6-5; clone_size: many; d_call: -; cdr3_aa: CASSTAGAIYGYTF; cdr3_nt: TGTGCCAGCAGCACAGCCGGCGCAATCTATGGCTACACCTTC
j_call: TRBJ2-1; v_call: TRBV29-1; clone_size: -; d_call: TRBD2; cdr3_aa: CSVYGGSSYNEQFF; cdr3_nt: TGCAGCGTATACGGGGGGAGCTCCTACAATGAGCAGTTCTTC
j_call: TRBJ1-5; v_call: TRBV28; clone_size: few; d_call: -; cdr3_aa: CASGLTGGNQPQHF; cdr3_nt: TGTGCCAGTGGATTGACAGGAGGCAATCAGCCCCAGCATTTT
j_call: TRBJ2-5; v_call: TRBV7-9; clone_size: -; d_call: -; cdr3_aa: CASTLAGFQETQYF; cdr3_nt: TGTGCCAGCACCCTGGCGGGGTTCCAAGAGACCCAGTACTTC
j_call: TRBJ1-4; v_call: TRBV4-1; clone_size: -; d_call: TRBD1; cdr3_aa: CASSNAETGEEKLFF; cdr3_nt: TGCGCCAGCAGCAACGCCGAGACAGGGGAGGAAAAACTGTTTTTT
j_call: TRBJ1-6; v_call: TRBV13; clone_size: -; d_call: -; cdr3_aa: CASSFDQDGSPLHF; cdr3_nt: TGTGCCAGCAGCTTTGACCAGGATGGTTCACCCCTCCACTTT
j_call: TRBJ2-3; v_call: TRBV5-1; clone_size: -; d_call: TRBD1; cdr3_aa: CASSLGQGAQGTDTQYF; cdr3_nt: TGCGCCAGCAGCTTGGGACAGGGGGCGCAGGGCACAGATACGCAGTATTTT
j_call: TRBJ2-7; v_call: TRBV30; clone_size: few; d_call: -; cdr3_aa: CAWSTTYEQYF; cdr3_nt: TGTGCCTGGAGTACTACCTACGAGCAGTACTTC